This TCR beta chain comes out of a study of radiation and T cells in renal cell carcinoma. Sample time point: blood 4 weeks post-SBRT, at nephrectomy. Treatment defined: 15 Gy SBRT to primary tumor, nephrectomy 4 weeks later. CDR3 length: 11 amino acids. The V gene's germline CDR1 is MDHEN and CDR2 SYDVKM. Trimming took off 8 bases at V and 4 bases at J, with 9 bases between the two ends. Method: immunoSEQ multiplex PCR; TCRdb's copy keeps in-frame clones and lacks some. The sample gives just under 150,000 clones, roughly 90% of which show up once; 15% to 20% is in the top ten. The material sequenced was blood, taken from a patient whose treatment included radiotherapy and nephrectomy. The chain uses TRBV28 and TRBJ2-7; unclear D gene. The source is a woman between 50 and 59 years old with renal cell carcinoma. CDR3 residues: CASQKFYEQYF. CDR3 nucleotide sequence: TGTGCCAGCCAAAAATTTTACGAGCAGTACTTC.